This T cell receptor (beta chain) derives from a study of naive and memory T cell subsets. Broader study findings: Both skin biopsy types reportedly yielded TCRs, tuberculin sites far more. TCR transcript changes with activation or differentiation may affect this RNA method.

Treatment of the sample: skin biopsy from PPD injection site in Mantoux-positive individual. An oligonucleotide containing a UMI was ligated to the 3' end of TCR cDNA. Biopsied sites were PPD injections in people with a positive Mantoux test. Cells were not sorted; total RNA input targeted 1 to 1000 ng. Amplification of ligated cDNA took four PCR rounds with SP2 and nested alpha and beta constant primers. MiXCR was run by TCRdb on the UMI-ligation and nested PCR reads, yielding one entry per CDR3 protein. The profile covers around 31,000 distinct CDR3 sequences, with under 8.5% appearing a single time and approximately 2.8% taken by the ten largest. This clonotype was seen many times. Its antigen is not identified. The V and J ends lost 3 bases and 4 bases, in that order; junction bases with no gene match: 4. This CDR3 contains 15 residues. CDR1 and CDR2 from the germline V gene are DFQATT and SNEGSKA (reference sequence).

The V gene is TRBV20-1, the J gene TRBJ2-1, with 12 bases lining up with TRBD2. The origin of this receptor is an adult in good health. The sequences come from skin, collected from a tuberculin skin test site. DNA of the CDR3: TGCAGTGCTAGTCGACTAGCGGGGGCGTACAATGAGCAGTTCTTC. This encodes CSASRLAGAYNEQFF.